This T cell receptor beta chain came from a study of T cells after yellow fever vaccination. Study results and caveats: Although most clonotypes did not, a small share appeared in both CD4 and CD8 compartments.

CDR1 and CDR2 (germline): SGHRS, YFSETQ. This CDR3 has 13 residues. V lost 2 bases and J 2 bases, leaving 8 bases between the germline ends. A remark on this clonotype: Its antigen is still unknown.

One entry per CDR3 protein results from TCRdb running MiXCR on the 5' RACE reads. The sample yields a few hundred thousand distinct CDR3 sequences, around 8.1% seen once. This receptor was taken from a man between 18 and 29 years old who received the YFV17D yellow fever vaccine. The chain has TRBV5-1 and TRBJ2-7; D not resolved. Material: PBMCs, obtained roughly seven weeks after the first yellow fever vaccination. The CDR3 sequence: CASSFYGTYEQYF. DNA for the CDR3: TGCGCCAGCAGCTTTTACGGAACCTACGAGCAGTACTTC. Based on the CDR3 plus reference TRBV5-1 and TRBJ2-7, the full variable domain is KAGVTQTPRYLIKTRGQQVTLSCSPISGHRSVSWYQQTPGQGLQFLFEYFSETQRNKGNFPGRFSGRQFSNSRSEMNVSTLELGDSALYLCASSFYGTYEQYFGPGTRLTVT.